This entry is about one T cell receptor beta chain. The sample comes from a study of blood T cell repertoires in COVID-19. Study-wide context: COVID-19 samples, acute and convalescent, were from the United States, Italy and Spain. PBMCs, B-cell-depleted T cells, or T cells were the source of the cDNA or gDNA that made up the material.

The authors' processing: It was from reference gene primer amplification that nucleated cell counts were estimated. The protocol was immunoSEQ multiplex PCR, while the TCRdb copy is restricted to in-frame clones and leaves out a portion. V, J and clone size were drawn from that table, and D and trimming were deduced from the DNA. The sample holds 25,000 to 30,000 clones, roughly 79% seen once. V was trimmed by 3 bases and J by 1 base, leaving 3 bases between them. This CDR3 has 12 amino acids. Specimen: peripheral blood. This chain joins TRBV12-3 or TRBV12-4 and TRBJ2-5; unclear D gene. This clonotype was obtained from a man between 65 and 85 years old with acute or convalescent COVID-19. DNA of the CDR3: TGTGCCAGCAGTTTCGGCCAAGAGACCCAGTACTTC. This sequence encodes CASSFGQETQYF.